This T cell receptor (beta chain) derives from a study of CD8+CD57+ T cells in acquired aplastic anemia. Study context: The study obtained an average of approximately 3 ug of DNA from sorted CD4+ and CD8+ cells. Average CD4+ read depth in healthy donors was around 10 million reads.

The study profiled TCR beta VDJ and CDR3 using genomic DNA as template. TCRdb processed the reads anew with MiXCR; each CDR3 protein has one entry. The sample lists some 200,000 distinct CDR3 sequences, roughly 55% occurring once. Trimming stripped 7 bases from V and 4 bases from J, with 15 bases between. Germline loops: CDR1 SGDLS, CDR2 YYNGEE. The CDR3 loop spans 14 amino acids. This chain uses TRBV9 with TRBJ1-3; tentatively, D is TRBD1 (6 bases). The sequencing sample was made of sorted CD4+, CD8+, or CD8+CD57+ T cells (not recorded which) from PBMCs. The receptor's source is a human donor in good health. CDR3 amino acids: CASREGGSGNTIYF. The CDR3 bases are TGTGCCAGCCGTGAGGGGGGCTCGGGAAACACCATATATTTT.